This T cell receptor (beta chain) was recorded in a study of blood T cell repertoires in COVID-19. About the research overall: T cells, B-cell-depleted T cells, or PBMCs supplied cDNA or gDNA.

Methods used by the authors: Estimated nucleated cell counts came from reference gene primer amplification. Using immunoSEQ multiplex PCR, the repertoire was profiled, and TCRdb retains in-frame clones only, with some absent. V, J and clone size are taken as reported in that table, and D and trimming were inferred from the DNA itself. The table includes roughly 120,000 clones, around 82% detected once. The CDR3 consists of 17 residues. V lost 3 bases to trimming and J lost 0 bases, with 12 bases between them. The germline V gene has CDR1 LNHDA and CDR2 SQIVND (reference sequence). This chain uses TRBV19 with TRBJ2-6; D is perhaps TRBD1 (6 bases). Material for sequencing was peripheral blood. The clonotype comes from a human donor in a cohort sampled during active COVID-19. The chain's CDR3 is CASSMARGSSGANVLTF. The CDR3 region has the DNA TGTGCCAGTAGTATGGCCAGGGGCTCCTCTGGGGCCAACGTCCTGACTTTC.